This is a list of T cell receptor beta chains from one sample in a study of shared clonotypes between healthy human individuals. Sequencing used immunoSEQ multiplex PCR; TCRdb keeps in-frame clones, though not all of them. This table holds 640,000 or so clones, more than 70% found once. The sequencing input was memory CD4+ T cells sorted from blood. These receptors came from a woman in her twenties or thirties in good health. The CDR3 runs from the conserved cysteine through the conserved F or W. A D gene is named only where the DNA matches it firmly. A clone size is listed for some rows: how often the clone was seen (once, few, many), or a class if it is expanded.

TRBJ2-1 15 few TRBV14 NA TGTGCCAGCAGTCGTAATTTGGGGGGTTACAATGAGCAGTTCTTC CASSRNLGGYNEQFF
TRBJ2-7 11 NA TRBV5-1 NA TGCGCCAGCAAACAGGAATACGAGCAGTACTTC CASKQEYEQYF
TRBJ1-2 14 once TRBV28 NA TGTGCCAGCAGTTTGAAGGCTGCTAACTATGGCTACACCTTC CASSLKAANYGYTF
TRBJ1-1 12 NA TRBV6-5 NA TGTGCCAGCAAAAGGGAAGGTGCTGAAGCTTTCTTT CASKREGAEAFF
TRBJ2-1 15 NA TRBV27 TRBD2 TGTGCCAGCAGTGAGCCTAGCGGGAGTTGGAATGAGCAGTTCTTC CASSEPSGSWNEQFF
TRBJ1-1 16 NA TRBV2 NA TGTGCCAGCAGACCACTACCCGGGACGCAAAACACTGAAGCTTTCTTT CASRPLPGTQNTEAFF
TRBJ2-3 15 few TRBV10-3 NA TGTGCCATCAGCCGGGACTCAGCTAGCACAGATACGCAGTATTTT CAISRDSASTDTQYF
TRBJ1-3 14 NA TRBV7-9 NA TGTGCCAGCAGCCCTTGGACGGTTGGAAACACCATATATTTT CASSPWTVGNTIYF
TRBJ2-5 14 NA TRBV6-6 NA TGTGCCAGCAGTTACTCGGGGCAACAAGAGACCCAGTACTTC CASSYSGQQETQYF
TRBJ1-4 16 NA TRBV30 NA TGTGCCTGGAGTGTAGGTTCGGGCGTGATAGACGAAAAACTGTTTTTT CAWSVGSGVIDEKLFF
TRBJ1-2 14 NA TRBV30 NA TGTGCCTGGAGTGTAGCAGGGCTCCCCTATGGCTACACCTTC CAWSVAGLPYGYTF
TRBJ2-1 18 many TRBV5-1 NA TGCGCCAGCAGCTTGGAGAGCGGTTGGGGAGGTTCCTACAATGAGCAGTTCTTC CASSLESGWGGSYNEQFF
TRBJ1-2 14 NA TRBV12-2 NA TGTGCAAGTCGCAAAGCCCGGGAGAACTATGGCTACACCTTC CASRKARENYGYTF
TRBJ1-1 13 many TRBV14 NA TGTGCCAGCAGCCAAATGATGAACACTGAAGCTTTCTTT CASSQMMNTEAFF
TRBJ2-1 15 once TRBV11-3 TRBD2 TGTGCCAGCAGCTTGGCGGGAGGCTCCTACAATGAGCAGTTCTTC CASSLAGGSYNEQFF
TRBJ2-5 16 NA TRBV28 TRBD2 TGTGCCAGCAGTACATCAATAGCGGGAGGCAGAGAGACCCAGTACTTC CASSTSIAGGRETQYF
TRBJ2-3 11 many TRBV6-1 NA TGTGCCAGCAGTTACGGAGATACGCAGTATTTT CASSYGDTQYF
TRBJ2-3 18 NA TRBV28 TRBD2 TGTGCCAGCAGTTCCCGACTAGCGGGAAGGAAGGGCACAGATACGCAGTATTTT CASSSRLAGRKGTDTQYF
TRBJ1-1 14 NA TRBV15 TRBD1 TGTGCCACCAGTATGGGACAGGTGAACACTGAAGCTTTCTTT CATSMGQVNTEAFF
TRBJ2-7 14 once TRBV28 NA TGTGCCAGCAGTTCCGGACAACTGGGCTCTCTGCAGTACTTC CASSSGQLGSLQYF
TRBJ1-2 14 NA TRBV18 TRBD1 TGTGCCAGCTCACAAGAGGACAGGGGCTATGGCTACACCTTC CASSQEDRGYGYTF
TRBJ2-7 14 NA TRBV18 TRBD1 TGTGCCAGCTCACCACGACAGGGTATTGGAGAGCAGTACTTC CASSPRQGIGEQYF
TRBJ2-6 16 NA TRBV18 NA TGTGCCAGCTCACCACGGACGGGTGTGGGGGCCAACGTCCTGACTTTC CASSPRTGVGANVLTF
TRBJ1-1 13 NA TRBV5-1 TRBD1 TGCGCCAGCAGCAACAGGGGAGACACTGAAGCTTTCTTT CASSNRGDTEAFF
TRBJ2-2 15 NA TRBV30 NA TGTGCCTGGAGCCCCCCGGGGACCAACACCGGGGAGCTGTTTTTT CAWSPPGTNTGELFF
TRBJ1-6 15 many TRBV11-1 TRBD1 TGTGCCAGCAGCCCCCGGACAGGGAGCGGCTCACCCCTCCACTTT CASSPRTGSGSPLHF
TRBJ2-1 16 NA TRBV5-1 NA TGCGCCAGCAGCTTGGAGATGCAGGGCAGGACGAATGAGCAGTTCTTC CASSLEMQGRTNEQFF
TRBJ1-4 13 NA TRBV6-6 TRBD1 TGTGCCAGCAGTCCGACAGGGGTGGGAAAACTGTTTTTT CASSPTGVGKLFF
TRBJ1-3 16 NA TRBV13 TRBD1 TGTGCCAGCAGCCTACAGGACAGGGTCCCTGGAAACACCATATATTTT CASSLQDRVPGNTIYF
TRBJ1-5 13 NA TRBV19 NA TGTGCCACATCGTCCCAAGTCAATCAGCCCCAGCATTTT CATSSQVNQPQHF
TRBJ1-4 15 NA TRBV7-2 TRBD1 TGTGCCAGCAGCCCACGGACAGGACTTAATGAAAAACTGTTTTTT CASSPRTGLNEKLFF
TRBJ2-5 13 NA TRBV19 NA TGTGCCAGTAGTATGATTCCGGGGGAGACCCAGTACTTC CASSMIPGETQYF
TRBJ2-1 15 NA TRBV16 TRBD1 TGTGCCAGCAGCCAACTCGGGACAGACTACAATGAGCAGTTCTTC CASSQLGTDYNEQFF
TRBJ2-1 12 once TRBV7-3 NA TGTGCCAGCAGCCGCATACACAATGAGCAGTTCTTC CASSRIHNEQFF
TRBJ2-2 15 NA TRBV19 NA TGTGCCAGTAGTATCGGCCTAGCGAACACCGGGGAGCTGTTTTTT CASSIGLANTGELFF
TRBJ1-2 13 NA TRBV6-5 TRBD1 TGTGCCAGCAGTCAGGGGGCGGTTGAAGGCTACACCTTC CASSQGAVEGYTF
TRBJ2-1 12 NA TRBV19 NA TGTGCCAGTAGTATAGACCAGACACAACAGTTCTTC CASSIDQTQQFF
TRBJ2-7 15 NA TRBV7-2 TRBD2 TGTGCCAGCAGCTCAGGACTAGCGGGCTCCTACGAGCAGTACTTC CASSSGLAGSYEQYF
TRBJ2-4 15 NA TRBV23-1 NA TGCGCCAGCAGTCACCAGGGTATAGCCAAAAACATTCAGTACTTC CASSHQGIAKNIQYF
TRBJ1-2 13 once TRBV2 TRBD1 TGTGCCAGCCGGGGACAGGGGGTCCATGGCTACACCTTC CASRGQGVHGYTF
TRBJ2-7 15 NA TRBV6-4 TRBD2 TGTGCCAGCAGCCCTGGGGCTAGCGGGAACTACGAGCAGTACTTC CASSPGASGNYEQYF
TRBJ1-5 12 NA TRBV28 NA TGTGCCAGCAGATCCCTGGAAGGGCCCCAGCATTTT CASRSLEGPQHF
TRBJ2-7 19 NA TRBV28 NA TGTGCCAGCAGTCCCACCTGCGGGGCCTGGGGGAGGAGCTCCTACGAGCAGTACTTC CASSPTCGAWGRSSYEQYF
TRBJ2-1 15 NA TRBV5-1 NA TGCGCCAGCAGCTTCGGGGGTAGCTCCTACAATGAGCAGTTCTTC CASSFGGSSYNEQFF